A single T cell receptor beta chain is shown here with its context. These data are taken from a study of blood T cell repertoires in COVID-19. Study overall: Whether acute or convalescent, the COVID-19 samples came from the United States, Italy and Spain. In each case, the material was cDNA or gDNA derived from T cells, B-cell-depleted T cells, or PBMCs.

Original handling: Amplified reference gene primers provided the basis for estimating nucleated cell counts. Measured with immunoSEQ multiplex PCR; TCRdb has only the in-frame clones, and not every one. D and trimming come from the DNA, and the V and J calls and clone size come from that table. Of about 290,000 clones listed, around four fifths are singletons. Germline V lookup: CDR1 SGHTA, CDR2 FQGNSA. This CDR3 comprises 14 residues. V dropped 5 bases and J dropped 3 bases, with 12 bases sitting between them. The specimen was peripheral blood. The genes are TRBV7-2 and TRBJ2-3; D is unresolved. The receptor was isolated from a woman aged 45-65 years with active or convalescent COVID-19. CDR3 nucleotides: TGTGCCAGCAGCAAATACAAACTAACAGATACGCAGTATTTT. Protein product: CASSKYKLTDTQYF.